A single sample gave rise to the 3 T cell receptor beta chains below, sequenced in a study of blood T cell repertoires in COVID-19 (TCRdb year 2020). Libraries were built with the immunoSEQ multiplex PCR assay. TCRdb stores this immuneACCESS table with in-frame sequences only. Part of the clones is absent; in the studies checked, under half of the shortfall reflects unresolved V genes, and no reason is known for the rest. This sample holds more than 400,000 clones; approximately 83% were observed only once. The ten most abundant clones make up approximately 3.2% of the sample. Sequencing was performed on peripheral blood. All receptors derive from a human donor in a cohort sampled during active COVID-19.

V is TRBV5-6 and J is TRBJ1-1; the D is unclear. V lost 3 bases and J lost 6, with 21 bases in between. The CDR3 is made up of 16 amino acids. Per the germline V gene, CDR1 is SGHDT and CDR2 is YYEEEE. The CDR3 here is CASSSPRYSGGPEAFF. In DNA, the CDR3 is TGTGCCAGCAGCTCTCCACGTTACAGCGGCGGGCCTGAAGCTTTCTTT. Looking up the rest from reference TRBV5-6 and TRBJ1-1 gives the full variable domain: DAGVTQSPTHLIKTRGQQVTLRCSPKSGHDTVSWYQQALGQGPQFIFQYYEEEERQRGNFPDRFSGHQFPNYSSELNVNALLLGDSALYLCASSSPRYSGGPEAFFGQGTRLTVV.

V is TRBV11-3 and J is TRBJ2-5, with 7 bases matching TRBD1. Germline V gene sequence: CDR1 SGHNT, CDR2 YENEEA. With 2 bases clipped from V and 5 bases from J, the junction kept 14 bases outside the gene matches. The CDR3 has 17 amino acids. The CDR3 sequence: CASSLSRGRGNGETQYF. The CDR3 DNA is TGTGCCAGCAGCTTAAGTCGCGGCAGGGGGAACGGGGAGACCCAGTACTTC. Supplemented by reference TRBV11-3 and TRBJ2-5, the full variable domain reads EAGVVQSPRYKIIEKKQPVAFWCNPISGHNTLYWYLQNLGQGPELLIRYENEEAVDDSQLPKDRFSAERLKGVDSTLKIQPAELGDSAVYLCASSLSRGRGNGETQYFGPGTRLLVL.

The CDR3 DNA reads TGTGCCAGCAGTTTAAACGGTCTGGAGTCTAACTATGGCTACACCTTC. Translated: CASSLNGLESNYGYTF. This chain uses TRBV28 with TRBJ1-2; D gene ambiguous. Germline CDR1 is MDHEN and CDR2 is SYDVKM. The CDR3 is made up of 16 amino acids. V was clipped by 2 bases and J by 0 bases, with 13 bases between them.